This T cell receptor (beta chain) derives from a study of cytomegalovirus exposure and HLA in healthy donors (dated by TCRdb to between 2016 and 2019). As for the study more broadly: An earlier analysis of fewer than 750 of the donors reported approximately 260 Gb of sequence data and 117 million unique TCR beta sequences obtained from about 200 million T cells. Rather than drawing on any new phenotypic data, the later analysis identified candidate immune exposures from TCR beta sequences and the way those sequences occurred across donors. Typing coverage varied by locus: roughly 620-640 donors for A, B, C, DRB1 and DQB1; some 520 for DQA1; over 600 for DPA1; roughly 450 for DPB1. The genetic ancestry cluster associated with self-reported Caucasian donors included 80% to 90% of the roughly 410 genotyped donors. An earlier analysis of some 500 of the donors applied high-throughput TCR beta sequencing to assess whether each TCR beta V gene segment acted as functional or pseudogenic. An early release that covered about 600 HLA-typed donors contained 300 to 350 gigabases of sequencing data and tens of millions of unique TCR sequences. Alongside the repertoire data, information on donor age, sex, ethnicity and CMV serostatus was compiled. The study profiled the T cell repertoires of under 850 subjects by immunosequencing and related them to cytomegalovirus serostatus. Besides the first cohort of hundreds of subjects, a separate validation cohort made up of 120 different subjects was used. A handful of DR-DQ haplotypes were treated as single units for association and clustering because of strong linkage in the cohort. Among approximately 370 genotyped donors of the cohort, an average of around 240,000 unique TCR beta nucleotide sequences was sequenced per donor, of which about 20% were non-productive. All discovery cohort repertoires had been generated using a single sequencing platform. A later genetic analysis used genome-wide SNP genotypes for about 55% of the 666 donors, treating that subset as a discovery cohort. The study combined high-throughput TCR immunosequencing, statistical association of individual TCRs with disease status, and machine learning to predict cytomegalovirus infection status. To study patterns of TCR occurrence, a later analysis re-analyzed previously published TCR beta repertoires from around 700 donors and added high-resolution HLA genotyping. The study aimed to test whether cataloging public T cell receptors could reveal signatures of past pathogen exposure. HLA typing covered class I and class II loci at four-digit resolution.

Library creation used the immunoSEQ multiplex PCR assay. For the multiplex PCR, a mixture combining 60 forward primers for TCR Vbeta segments and 13 reverse primers for TCR Jbeta segments was used. A multiplex PCR assay on genomic DNA amplified the CDR3 region of rearranged TCR beta genes. The Illumina HiSeq System was used to sequence the amplified TCR beta libraries as 87-base-pair reads. The paper's data handling went like this. Across the 700 or so repertoires, a later analysis counted some 81 million unique TCR beta chains, around 10 million of which were shared by at least two donors. A nearest-neighbor algorithm error-corrected the raw reads and collapsed the reads into unique sequences, merging closely related sequences to remove PCR and sequencing errors. To assign V, D and J gene segments, CDR3 sequences were aligned to IMGT reference sequences. For a sequence to be retained, a match of at least six nucleotides to both a V gene segment and a J gene segment was required. Rearrangements were classified as productive when the CDR3 lacked stop codons and remained in frame with V and J, and all other rearrangements were classified as non-productive. CDR3 was defined by IMGT convention, running from the second conserved V-encoded cysteine to the conserved J-encoded phenylalanine. In an earlier analysis of just under 600 of the donors, sequences lacking an unambiguous match to a single V gene segment were excluded. An earlier analysis of some 610 of the donors called V segments functional above 56.7% productive rearrangements and segregating when the between-donor standard deviation exceeded 5%. A statistical classification framework was built to diagnose cytomegalovirus status from the catalog of TCR beta chain sequences. A later analysis assigned V and J genes by comparing TCR nucleotide sequences with IMGT/GENE-DB human TR gene sequences. Using the TCRdist pipeline, a later analysis assigned CDR3 sequences along with most-parsimonious VDJ recombination scenarios. In a later analysis, each TCR beta chain was defined by its CDR3 amino acid sequence together with its V-gene family, and reads without a unique V-gene family were excluded. As a way to deal with suspected cross-contamination and a sequencing artifact, a later analysis dropped nearly 600 nucleotide sequences that were highly shared and had low generation probability. In a later analysis, a clonal expansion index was calculated for each public chain from normalized within-repertoire ranks of inferred template counts. In a later analysis, generation probabilities were computed using a VDJ recombination model fitted to out-of-frame rearrangements, and the results were checked against IGoR. A later analysis scored TCR-TCR, TCR-HLA and TCR-CMV co-occurrence with hypergeometric tests, applying a repertoire-size bias correction to TCR pairs. A later analysis estimated false discovery rates by permuting HLA or CMV assignments 20 times. A later analysis grouped co-occurring TCRs with DBSCAN, adding TCRdist sequence similarity when clustering within HLA-allele-positive subsets. Co-occurrence clustering excluded repertoires with fewer than 30,000 or more than 120,000 public chains, plus five with anomalous nucleotide sharing. TCRdb took over this immuneACCESS table, retaining in-frame rearrangements with V and J assigned. Such tables are incomplete; in checked studies, under half of the missing clones stem from an unresolved V gene, and the remainder is unexplained. The V and J calls and clone size come from that table; D and trimming were worked out from the DNA. The sample includes 140,000 to 150,000 clones, with around three quarters observed a single time. Clones ranked in the top ten supply 2% to 2.5% of the sample.

Of note for this clone: Its antigen is currently not known. It has no much larger one-base neighbor in the sample; base qualities were not kept.

Its CDR3 holds 14 amino acids, cysteine through phenylalanine. Only the CDR3 region is kept as DNA, spanning 42 bases read in frame from base 1. CDR1 and CDR2 are drawn from the germline V gene: SNHLY, FYNNEI. The V and J ends are trimmed by 7 bases and 1 base, leaving 14 bases between them. Study-level results and caveats: A later genetic analysis reported fewer N-insertions in productive TCRs among donors in an Asian-associated ancestry cluster than the roughly 700-donor mean. Because HLA typing was missing for some donors at each locus, association tests included only the typed subset. Some IMGT-functional V segments, including TRBV6-2 and TRBV6-3, could not be distinguished by the 87-base-pair reads and were therefore excluded. In vitro tests confirmed that a few of the cytomegalovirus-associated TCR beta chains recognize cytomegalovirus antigens. In a later genetic analysis, a missense DCLRE1C variant was associated with V-gene and J-gene trimming of TCR beta chains, and the association was replicated in an independent cohort. A further reported finding was that TCR beta sequences accurately predicted the HLA-A and HLA-B alleles for most subjects in the first cohort. A later analysis reported that several top co-occurrence clusters appeared linked to parvovirus B19, influenza, CMV and Epstein-Barr virus. The study listed 150 to 200 TCR beta chains as associated with cytomegalovirus. Strong co-occurrence of HLA alleles, especially DR and DQ, made assigning TCR associations to individual alleles difficult. The earlier analysis of 450 to 700 of the donors excluded about 16 rarely observed V segments, including chromosome 9 orphons, because counts were too low. In a later analysis, some 18,000 TCR beta sequences were associated with specific HLA alleles at a false discovery rate of 0.05. Linkage disequilibrium might explain the correlated functional status among segregating V segments, but an unknown experimental factor could not be ruled out. Broadly in line with IMGT annotations, most TCR beta V segments showed up in productive rearrangements about 87% or about 30% of the time in an earlier analysis of some 590 of the donors. Presence/absence analyses assumed roughly uniform sequencing depth across donors, an assumption that may not hold. CMV serostatus was the only immune exposure information available for the cohort. According to a later analysis, TCR association rates differed among HLA loci, with DRB1 alleles showing the most associated TCRs and HLA-C alleles showing the fewest. In this cohort, only TCR beta chains were sequenced, and detectable features were limited by the absence of alpha or paired-chain data. According to a later analysis, most CMV-associated TCR beta chains appeared to be HLA-restricted, and the HLA associations seemed to be driven largely by CMV exposure. A later analysis found that HLA-associated TCR beta chains were more clonally expanded and had lower generation probabilities than equally common non-associated chains. Most TCR sequences were observed very rarely across donors, whereas some public TCRs were present in many individuals. It was suggested by the authors that the approach could potentially be generalized to other disease states and immunological phenotypes. A cluster of highly shared sequence variants was judged likely to represent a technical artifact of the sequencing pipeline. In both the original and validation cohorts, the classifier was reported to diagnose cytomegalovirus status with high specificity and sensitivity.

The cohort comprised 666 healthy bone marrow donors. All cohort members were sampled while nominally healthy, although unrecorded immune exposures were likely present. The donor was CMV seropositive and was included in the group of 270 or so seropositive cohort members. Every donor gave a peripheral blood sample, and the peripheral blood mononuclear cells from that sample were used for TCR beta sequencing. The Qiagen DNeasy Blood Extraction Kit was used to extract genomic DNA from the blood cell samples. The chain is made from TRBV2 and TRBJ2-7; a confident D gene designation cannot be given. Specimen: PBMCs. This TCR was sampled from a woman under 30 in good health and CMV-seropositive. The DNA sequence is given as TGTGCCAGCACAGACACCCAGATTTCCTACGAGCAGTACTTC. It is translated as CASTDTQISYEQYF.